Listed below are T cell receptor beta chains from one sample, sequenced in a study of blood T cell repertoires in COVID-19. Produced via immunoSEQ multiplex PCR; TCRdb's table is partial and in-frame only. The data hold 110,000 to 150,000 clones, with 84% observed a single time. Material: peripheral blood. The receptors were gathered from a human donor in a cohort sampled during active COVID-19. Both conserved end residues are part of each CDR3. The order of the fields is V gene, clone size, J gene, D gene, CDR3 DNA, CDR3 protein. The D gene is left open where the match is weak. Size values are once, few and many counts, or a class for expanded clones, and some rows have none.

V gene: TRBV10-3
clone size: NA
J gene: TRBJ1-2
D gene: TRBD1
CDR3 DNA: TGTGCCATCACTCGGGACAGGGACGACTATGGCTACACCTTC
CDR3 protein: CAITRDRDDYGYTF

V gene: TRBV7-3
clone size: NA
J gene: TRBJ2-1
D gene: TRBD2
CDR3 DNA: TGTGCCAGCAGCTTAAACGGGAGGGCCGCGGATGAGCAGTTCTTC
CDR3 protein: CASSLNGRAADEQFF

V gene: TRBV19
clone size: NA
J gene: TRBJ1-5
D gene: NA
CDR3 DNA: TGTGCCAGTAGCAAGGACAATTATAGCAATCAGCCCCAGCATTTT
CDR3 protein: CASSKDNYSNQPQHF

V gene: TRBV5-8
clone size: NA
J gene: TRBJ2-1
D gene: NA
CDR3 DNA: TGTGCCAGCAGCTTGGTCTTGTACAATGAGCAGTTCTTC
CDR3 protein: CASSLVLYNEQFF

V gene: TRBV28
clone size: NA
J gene: TRBJ2-2
D gene: TRBD1
CDR3 DNA: TGTGCCAGCAGTTTGGAAATTAACAGGGGTCCGAACACCGGGGAGCTGTTTTTT
CDR3 protein: CASSLEINRGPNTGELFF

V gene: TRBV28
clone size: NA
J gene: TRBJ2-2
D gene: NA
CDR3 DNA: TGTGCCAGCCAAAGGGGGGGGTACACCGGGGAGCTGTTTTTT
CDR3 protein: CASQRGGYTGELFF

V gene: TRBV9
clone size: NA
J gene: TRBJ1-4
D gene: NA
CDR3 DNA: TGTGCCAGCAGCCCGACTCACCAACAGGGTTTAAGTGAAAAACTGTTTTTT
CDR3 protein: CASSPTHQQGLSEKLFF

V gene: TRBV22-1
clone size: NA
J gene: TRBJ1-5
D gene: NA
CDR3 DNA: TGTCCTGGGAGCGCACTCCCCCACGGGGGAAACAATCAGCCCCAGCATTTT
CDR3 protein: CPGSALPHGGNNQPQHF

V gene: TRBV3-1/TRBV3-2
clone size: NA
J gene: TRBJ2-7
D gene: TRBD1
CDR3 DNA: TGTGCCAGCAGCCGGCAGGGGGCGAGAGGCTCCTACGAGCAGTACTTC
CDR3 protein: CASSRQGARGSYEQYF

V gene: TRBV10-3
clone size: NA
J gene: TRBJ2-1
D gene: NA
CDR3 DNA: TGTGCCATCAGTGCGGGGTCATACCACAATGAGCAGTTCTTC
CDR3 protein: CAISAGSYHNEQFF

V gene: TRBV2
clone size: NA
J gene: TRBJ1-4
D gene: TRBD1
CDR3 DNA: TGTGCCAGCAGCCGGACAGGGGAGAATGAAAAACTGTTTTTT
CDR3 protein: CASSRTGENEKLFF

V gene: TRBV12-3/TRBV12-4
clone size: NA
J gene: TRBJ1-2
D gene: NA
CDR3 DNA: TGTGCCAGCAGTCTGGGGGGAGGAGGCTACACCTTC
CDR3 protein: CASSLGGGGYTF

V gene: TRBV2
clone size: few
J gene: TRBJ2-2
D gene: TRBD2
CDR3 DNA: TGTGCCAGCAGTAATCCCACTAGCGTAAATACCGGGGAGCTGTTTTTT
CDR3 protein: CASSNPTSVNTGELFF

V gene: TRBV6-5
clone size: NA
J gene: TRBJ1-3
D gene: TRBD1
CDR3 DNA: TGTGCCAGCAGTTACTCCGGGACAGGGTCTGGAAACACCATATATTTT
CDR3 protein: CASSYSGTGSGNTIYF

V gene: TRBV7-2
clone size: NA
J gene: TRBJ1-2
D gene: NA
CDR3 DNA: TGTGCCAGCAGCCTCAGAGGGGGAAACTATGGCTACACCTTC
CDR3 protein: CASSLRGGNYGYTF

V gene: TRBV5-5
clone size: NA
J gene: TRBJ2-5
D gene: NA
CDR3 DNA: TGTGCCAGCAGCTTGAATCCGGGGAAAGAGACCCAGTACTTC
CDR3 protein: CASSLNPGKETQYF

V gene: TRBV28
clone size: NA
J gene: TRBJ2-5
D gene: TRBD1
CDR3 DNA: TGTGCCAGCAGTTTATTGGGACAGGGGTATGAGACCCAGTACTTC
CDR3 protein: CASSLLGQGYETQYF

V gene: TRBV10-3
clone size: NA
J gene: TRBJ2-1
D gene: NA
CDR3 DNA: TGTGCCATCAGTGAGGACTTTACCTACAATGAGCAGTTCTTC
CDR3 protein: CAISEDFTYNEQFF

V gene: TRBV4-1
clone size: NA
J gene: TRBJ2-3
D gene: TRBD2
CDR3 DNA: TGCGCCAGCAGCCCAGCGGGAGCGGGGTACACAGATACGCAGTATTTT
CDR3 protein: CASSPAGAGYTDTQYF

V gene: TRBV11-3
clone size: once
J gene: TRBJ1-1
D gene: NA
CDR3 DNA: TGTGCCAGCAGCTACATTACAGGATCTGAAGCTTTCTTT
CDR3 protein: CASSYITGSEAFF

V gene: TRBV7-2
clone size: NA
J gene: TRBJ2-3
D gene: TRBD2
CDR3 DNA: TGTGCCAGCAGCCGCCCTAGCGGGGGGGCCACAGATACGCAGTATTTT
CDR3 protein: CASSRPSGGATDTQYF

V gene: TRBV6-4
clone size: NA
J gene: TRBJ2-5
D gene: TRBD1
CDR3 DNA: TGTGCCAGCAGTGTCCTCCCGAAGGCCGTCGGACAGGGGAGGACAGAGACCCAGTACTTC
CDR3 protein: CASSVLPKAVGQGRTETQYF

V gene: TRBV6-2/TRBV6-3
clone size: NA
J gene: TRBJ2-5
D gene: NA
CDR3 DNA: TGTGCCAGCAGCGGCGGGGTAAAGACCCAGTACTTC
CDR3 protein: CASSGGVKTQYF

V gene: TRBV2
clone size: NA
J gene: TRBJ2-3
D gene: TRBD2
CDR3 DNA: TGTGCCAGCAGTTGGACTAGCGGGATAGATACGCAGTATTTT
CDR3 protein: CASSWTSGIDTQYF

V gene: TRBV28
clone size: NA
J gene: TRBJ1-1
D gene: NA
CDR3 DNA: TGTGCCACCACCCAGTCCGGGTTGACTGAAGCTTTCTTT
CDR3 protein: CATTQSGLTEAFF

V gene: TRBV11-3
clone size: few
J gene: TRBJ1-1
D gene: NA
CDR3 DNA: TGTGCCAGCAGCTCCGGGTTCTCTGAAGCTTTCTTT
CDR3 protein: CASSSGFSEAFF

V gene: TRBV4-3
clone size: NA
J gene: TRBJ2-1
D gene: TRBD2
CDR3 DNA: TGCGCCAGCAGCCTTCGCCAGCGGGAGTACAATGAGCAGTTCTTC
CDR3 protein: CASSLRQREYNEQFF

V gene: TRBV6-2/TRBV6-3
clone size: NA
J gene: TRBJ2-3
D gene: TRBD2
CDR3 DNA: TGTGCCAGCAGTTACGCGGGAGTACAGACAGATACGCAGTATTTT
CDR3 protein: CASSYAGVQTDTQYF

V gene: TRBV11-3
clone size: NA
J gene: TRBJ1-6
D gene: NA
CDR3 DNA: TGTGCCAGCAGCTTAGCGTCAGGGCAGAATTCACCCCTCCACTTT
CDR3 protein: CASSLASGQNSPLHF

V gene: TRBV19
clone size: NA
J gene: TRBJ2-3
D gene: TRBD2
CDR3 DNA: TGTGCCAGTATCAGCAGCGGGAAAAGCACAGATACGCAGTATTTT
CDR3 protein: CASISSGKSTDTQYF

V gene: TRBV7-3
clone size: NA
J gene: TRBJ2-2
D gene: TRBD2
CDR3 DNA: TGTGCCAGCAGCTTACTAGCGGGAGGCACCGGGGAGCTGTTTTTT
CDR3 protein: CASSLLAGGTGELFF

V gene: TRBV21-1
clone size: NA
J gene: TRBJ2-3
D gene: NA
CDR3 DNA: TGTGCCAGCAGCCCCCGGAGAGGGAATGGCGGGCCTTATACGCAGTATTTT
CDR3 protein: CASSPRRGNGGPYTQYF

V gene: TRBV7-6
clone size: NA
J gene: TRBJ2-3
D gene: TRBD2
CDR3 DNA: TGTGCCAGCAGCTTAGCGGGGGGGAGCACAGATACGCAGTATTTT
CDR3 protein: CASSLAGGSTDTQYF

V gene: TRBV7-8
clone size: NA
J gene: TRBJ1-4
D gene: TRBD1
CDR3 DNA: TGTGCCAGCAGCTTAGCCGGGACAGGGAGGGGTAATGAAAAACTGTTTTTT
CDR3 protein: CASSLAGTGRGNEKLFF

V gene: TRBV19
clone size: NA
J gene: TRBJ1-5
D gene: NA
CDR3 DNA: TGTGCCAGTAGTATTCAGCCAGGGCAGGGCCAGCCCCAGCATTTT
CDR3 protein: CASSIQPGQGQPQHF

V gene: TRBV7-2
clone size: NA
J gene: TRBJ2-2
D gene: TRBD1
CDR3 DNA: TGTGCCAGCAGCTTCCCGACCGGGACAGGGAACACCGGGGAGCTGTTTTTT
CDR3 protein: CASSFPTGTGNTGELFF

V gene: TRBV3-1/TRBV3-2
clone size: once
J gene: TRBJ2-7
D gene: TRBD2
CDR3 DNA: TGTGCCAGCAGCCAAATGCTAGCGGGCCCCTACGAGCAGTACTTC
CDR3 protein: CASSQMLAGPYEQYF

V gene: TRBV5-5
clone size: NA
J gene: TRBJ2-5
D gene: NA
CDR3 DNA: TGTGCCAGCACCAACCGGGGACAAGAGACCCAGTACTTC
CDR3 protein: CASTNRGQETQYF

V gene: TRBV19
clone size: NA
J gene: TRBJ2-1
D gene: TRBD1
CDR3 DNA: TGTGCCAGTAGTCGGGACAGGGGACGCAATGAGCAGTTCTTC
CDR3 protein: CASSRDRGRNEQFF

V gene: TRBV11-2
clone size: NA
J gene: TRBJ2-1
D gene: TRBD2
CDR3 DNA: TGTGCCAGCAGTTTAGCGGGAGGGTACAATGAGCAGTTCTTC
CDR3 protein: CASSLAGGYNEQFF

V gene: TRBV4-3
clone size: NA
J gene: TRBJ1-1
D gene: NA
CDR3 DNA: TGCGCCAGCAGCCAAGATAGGAGGAGTACTGAAGCTTTCTTT
CDR3 protein: CASSQDRRSTEAFF

V gene: TRBV18
clone size: NA
J gene: TRBJ2-1
D gene: TRBD2
CDR3 DNA: TGTGCCAGCTCACCAGGGACTAGCTATGAGCAGTTCTTC
CDR3 protein: CASSPGTSYEQFF

V gene: TRBV11-3
clone size: NA
J gene: TRBJ2-7
D gene: NA
CDR3 DNA: TGTGCCAGCAGCGGGGCACTTTACGAGCAGTACTTC
CDR3 protein: CASSGALYEQYF

V gene: TRBV11-2
clone size: NA
J gene: TRBJ1-2
D gene: NA
CDR3 DNA: TGTGCCAGCAGCCCTGCGGGTAATAAGGGTCCGGGCTACACCTTC
CDR3 protein: CASSPAGNKGPGYTF

V gene: TRBV27
clone size: NA
J gene: TRBJ1-2
D gene: TRBD1
CDR3 DNA: TGTGCCAGCAGTTTACGGGACAGGGGGTCCTACACCTTC
CDR3 protein: CASSLRDRGSYTF

V gene: TRBV3-1/TRBV3-2
clone size: NA
J gene: TRBJ1-3
D gene: NA
CDR3 DNA: TGTGCCAGCAGCCCAGGGACAACTCGCTCTGGAAACACCATATATTTT
CDR3 protein: CASSPGTTRSGNTIYF

V gene: TRBV5-1
clone size: NA
J gene: TRBJ1-6
D gene: NA
CDR3 DNA: TGCGCCAGCAGCTTGGACAGGGCCGATAATTCACCCCTCCACTTT
CDR3 protein: CASSLDRADNSPLHF

V gene: TRBV30
clone size: NA
J gene: TRBJ1-4
D gene: NA
CDR3 DNA: TGTGCCTGGAGGGCGGGGACAACTAATGAAAAACTGTTTTTT
CDR3 protein: CAWRAGTTNEKLFF

V gene: TRBV6-1
clone size: few
J gene: TRBJ1-3
D gene: NA
CDR3 DNA: TGTGCCAGCGTCGGGGACACTCATGGAAACACCATATATTTT
CDR3 protein: CASVGDTHGNTIYF

V gene: TRBV10-3
clone size: NA
J gene: TRBJ1-3
D gene: TRBD1
CDR3 DNA: TGTGCCATCACCCCCGGGACAGCTGGAAACACCATATATTTT
CDR3 protein: CAITPGTAGNTIYF